Shown below are 31 T cell receptor beta chains from a single sample sequenced in a study of cytomegalovirus exposure and HLA in healthy donors. Clones were sequenced by immunoSEQ multiplex PCR, and TCRdb holds only the in-frame ones, with some missing. The data show 160,000 or so clones, around nine tenths seen once. Sequenced input: PBMCs. The receptors stem from a man between 18 and 29 years old in good health and CMV-seropositive.

The chain combines TRBV7-3 with TRBJ2-1; TRBD2 might be the D (5 bases). V lost 5 bases to trimming and J lost 4 bases, with 12 bases between them. This CDR3 region has 14 residues. Germline V gene lookup returns CDR1 SGHTA and CDR2 FQGTGA. The CDR3 sequence: CASSPFGGYNEQFF. The CDR3 nucleotides are TGTGCCAGCAGCCCGTTCGGCGGGTACAATGAGCAGTTCTTC.

V gene TRBV6-5 combines with J gene TRBJ1-5, with 9 bases fitting TRBD1. CDR3 length equals 14 residues. The trim removed 4 bases at V and 6 bases at J, leaving 4 bases unmatched. Per germline, CDR1 MNHEY and CDR2 SVGAGI. DNA of the CDR3: TGTGCCAGCAGTTGGGGACAGGGTGCTCAGCCCCAGCATTTT. This sequence encodes CASSWGQGAQPQHF.

The gene calls are TRBV7-3 and TRBJ1-1, with 8 bases aligning to TRBD1. The CDR3 spans 15 residues. V shed 5 bases and J 4 bases; nucleotides not matched to a gene: 9. From germline, CDR1 is SGHTA and CDR2 FQGTGA. CDR3 sequence: CASSQAGGTGTEAFF. The CDR3 DNA follows: TGTGCCAGCAGCCAGGCAGGGGGCACGGGCACTGAAGCTTTCTTT.

The V gene is TRBV4-3, the J gene TRBJ1-1; D is unclear. V lost 1 base to trimming and J lost 10 bases, with 7 bases between them. The CDR3 is made up of 11 amino acids. Germline V gives CDR1 LGHNA, CDR2 YSLEER. In nucleotides, the CDR3 is TGCGCCAGCAGCCAAGGATCTAGAGCTTTCTTT. Protein sequence: CASSQGSRAFF.

V is TRBV28 and J is TRBJ1-1; a possible D gene is TRBD1 (6 bases). Germline-derived CDR1 and CDR2 are MDHEN and SYDVKM. V lost 6 bases and J lost 6, with 17 bases in between. CDR3 size: 14 residues. The CDR3 spells CASSRPGVLAEAFF. Here the CDR3 DNA reads TGTGCCAGCAGCCGGCCAGGGGTGTTGGCTGAAGCTTTCTTT. The full variable domain, its missing parts supplied by reference TRBV28 and TRBJ1-1, is DVKVTQSSRYLVKRTGEKVFLECVQDMDHENMFWYRQDPGLGLRLIYFSYDVKMKEKGDIPEGYSVSREKKERFSLILESASTNQTSMYLCASSRPGVLAEAFFGQGTRLTVV.

The gene calls are TRBV7-3 and TRBJ1-2, with TRBD1 as a possible D gene (5 bases). In germline, CDR1 is SGHTA, CDR2 FQGTGA. CDR3 length: 17 amino acids. V lost 0 bases, J lost 8 bases, and 22 bases lay in between. CDR3 bases: TGTGCCAGCAGCTTAACGGGAGGCGGATCCGGGAACAGGGGCTACACCTTC. It is translated as CASSLTGGGSGNRGYTF.

The gene calls are TRBV29-1 and TRBJ2-1; 8 bases are a match to TRBD2. This CDR3 has 15 amino acids. Germline lookup yields CDR1 SQVTM and CDR2 ANQGSEA. With V trimmed by 3 bases and J by 7 bases, 11 bases remained unmatched. Here the CDR3 DNA reads TGCAGCGTTGATTCGACGGGAGGGCCTGAAAATGAGCAGTTCTTC. It is translated as CSVDSTGGPENEQFF.

The chain is built from TRBV15 and TRBJ1-2; D is unclear. V dropped 2 bases and J dropped 8 bases, with 12 bases sitting between them. Germline V CDR1 and CDR2: LNHNV, YYDKDF (reference sequence). The length of the CDR3 is 13 residues. DNA for the CDR3: TGTGCCACCAGCAGACCGGGAACCAGCGGCTACACCTTC. Protein: CATSRPGTSGYTF.

CDR3 coding DNA: TGTGCCAGCAGCCCGGTGGGGACTCCCTCCTACGAGCAGTACTTC. Translation gives CASSPVGTPSYEQYF. V and J are TRBV7-2 and TRBJ2-7; tentative D call: TRBD2 (6 bases). Per germline, CDR1 SGHTA and CDR2 FQGNSA. The V end was cut by 5 bases, the J end by 0 bases, with 14 bases between. CDR3 length: 15 residues.

The J gene is TRBJ2-2, the V gene TRBV27; 7 bases map to TRBD1. In germline, CDR1 is MNHEY, CDR2 SMNVEV (reference sequence). J lost 0 bases, V lost 7 bases, and 14 bases had no gene match. The CDR3 runs 18 residues. The CDR3 nucleotides are TGTGCCAGCACCGATGGTCGGGACAGATATACGAACACCGGGGAGCTGTTTTTT. This sequence encodes CASTDGRDRYTNTGELFF.

V and J are TRBV9 and TRBJ2-7, with TRBD1 matching 7 bases. The CDR3 runs to 16 residues. The germline gives CDR1 SGDLS, CDR2 YYNGEE. The J segment lost 0 bases and the V segment lost 1 base, leaving 7 bases of the junction unmatched. The CDR3 loop reads CASSVLTGKSSYEQYF. The CDR3 coding sequence is TGTGCCAGCAGCGTATTGACAGGGAAGTCCTCCTACGAGCAGTACTTC.

The CDR3 loop reads CATSRLAGATTGELFF. CDR3 nucleotide sequence: TGTGCCACCAGCAGACTAGCGGGGGCGACTACCGGGGAGCTGTTTTTT. The J gene is TRBJ2-2, the V gene TRBV15; TRBD2 aligns across 10 bases. In germline, CDR1 is LNHNV, CDR2 YYDKDF (reference sequence). J gave up 5 bases and V 2 bases, and 5 bases lay outside the gene matches. The CDR3 consists of 16 residues.

This chain links TRBV5-4 with TRBJ1-1; tentatively, D is TRBD1 (5 bases). CDR1 is SGHNT and CDR2 is YYREEE in the germline V gene (reference sequence). The CDR3 sequence is 14 residues long. V was trimmed by 4 bases and J by 7 bases, leaving 17 bases between them. CDR3 coding DNA: TGTGCCAGCAGCCTGGACGACAGATACTATGAAGCTTTCTTT. Protein product: CASSLDDRYYEAFF. The variable domain in full, completed from reference TRBV5-4 and TRBJ1-1, reads ETGVTQSPTHLIKTRGQQVTLRCSSQSGHNTVSWYQQALGQGPQFIFQYYREEENGRGNFPPRFSGLQFPNYSSELNVNALELDDSALYLCASSLDDRYYEAFFGQGTRLTVV.

The chain couples TRBV5-1 to TRBJ2-3; tentatively, D is TRBD2 (6 bases). In germline, CDR1 is SGHRS, CDR2 YFSETQ. Trimming cost V 0 bases and J 2 bases, with 10 bases left between them. The CDR3 has 15 residues. In nucleotides, the CDR3 is TGCGCCAGCAGCTTGGTACCTAGCGTCACAGATACGCAGTATTTT. Translation gives CASSLVPSVTDTQYF.

The gene calls are TRBV27 and TRBJ2-7, with D possibly TRBD1 on 6 matching bases. The CDR3 length is 13 residues. V lost 1 base and J 5 bases, leaving 9 bases between the germline ends. Germline V lookup: CDR1 MNHEY, CDR2 SMNVEV (reference sequence). The CDR3 nucleotides read TGTGCCAGCAGTTTATTGGGGGCGGACGAGCAGTACTTC. Protein sequence: CASSLLGADEQYF.

This chain uses TRBV9 with TRBJ1-4; D perhaps matches TRBD1 (5 bases). The CDR3 totals 15 residues. The V end was cut by 0 bases, the J end by 8 bases, with 14 bases between. Per germline, CDR1 SGDLS and CDR2 YYNGEE. For the CDR3, the DNA is TGTGCCAGCAGCGTAGCTCTCGGGGGGGAGGAAAAACTGTTTTTT. Protein: CASSVALGGEEKLFF.

This clone appeared once. The chain couples TRBV19 to TRBJ2-1; the D gene is possibly TRBD2 (6 bases). V dropped 7 bases and J dropped 7 bases, with 23 bases sitting between them. Germline V lookup: CDR1 LNHDA, CDR2 SQIVND (reference sequence). The CDR3 consists of 16 residues. CDR3 nucleotide sequence: TGTGCCAGTACCCCATCGGTGGCTCCGCGGGGTAATGAGCAGTTCTTC. Translation: CASTPSVAPRGNEQFF.

The J gene is TRBJ1-2, the V gene TRBV5-1; 7 nucleotides line up with TRBD1. Germline lookup yields CDR1 SGHRS and CDR2 YFSETQ. Unmatched junction bases numbered 13, after V lost 0 bases and J lost 8 bases. The CDR3 is 16 amino acids. CDR3 sequence reads: CASSLDGEGATRGYTF. The CDR3 nucleotides read TGCGCCAGCAGCTTGGATGGCGAGGGGGCAACTAGGGGCTACACCTTC.

The chain recombines TRBV4-3 with TRBJ2-1; 11 bases are shared with TRBD1. This CDR3 has 16 amino acids. The J segment lost 4 bases and the V segment lost 0 bases, leaving 2 bases of the junction unmatched. CDR1 is LGHNA and CDR2 is YSLEER in the germline V gene. The CDR3 protein is CASSQDGTGGYNEQFF. CDR3 nucleotides: TGCGCCAGCAGCCAAGATGGGACAGGGGGTTACAATGAGCAGTTCTTC.

This clone appeared a single time. This chain joins TRBV7-9 and TRBJ1-1; maybe TRBD1 (6 bases). The germline V and J ends were trimmed by 2 bases and 5 bases, with 15 bases remaining between them. There are 15 residues in the CDR3. Germline V lookup: CDR1 SEHNR, CDR2 FQNEAQ (reference sequence). The CDR3 sequence: CASSLLRGRRTEAFF. In DNA form, the CDR3 reads TGTGCCAGCAGCTTACTCAGGGGACGGAGGACTGAAGCTTTCTTT. Full variable domain (remainder filled in from reference TRBV7-9 and TRBJ1-1): DTGVSQNPRHKITKRGQNVTFRCDPISEHNRLYWYRQTLGQGPEFLTYFQNEAQLEKSRLLSDRFSAERPKGSFSTLEIQRTEQGDSAMYLCASSLLRGRRTEAFFGQGTRLTVV.

CDR3 sequence reads: CASSQVEDSTLHF. Written as DNA, the CDR3 is TGCGCCAGCAGCCAAGTCGAGGACAGTACGCTCCACTTT. The chain employs TRBV4-3 and TRBJ1-6, with TRBD1 as a possible D gene (6 bases). The V gene's germline CDR1 is LGHNA and CDR2 YSLEER. The CDR3 length is 13 residues. The germline V and J ends were trimmed by 1 base and 16 bases, with 14 bases remaining between them.

This chain connects TRBV4-3 to TRBJ2-1; D remains ambiguous. The CDR3 is made up of 16 amino acids. CDR1 is LGHNA, CDR2 YSLEER, per germline. Between the trimmed V and J ends, which lost 1 base and 0 bases, there was a span of 10 bases. The CDR3 protein is CASSQGPRSSYNEQFF. For the CDR3, the DNA is TGCGCCAGCAGCCAAGGCCCGAGGAGCTCCTACAATGAGCAGTTCTTC.

The V gene is TRBV2, the J gene TRBJ2-5, with a weak D call TRBD1 (5 bases). Germline CDR1 SNHLY, CDR2 FYNNEI. The CDR3 has 15 amino acids. V was cut by 6 bases and J by 3 bases, with 17 bases left in between. The DNA for the CDR3 is TGTGCCAGCAGGGACCTAAAGACAGCGAAAGAGACCCAGTACTTC. The encoded protein is CASRDLKTAKETQYF.

The chain recombines TRBV5-8 with TRBJ2-7; 7 bases map to TRBD1. Germline V CDR1 and CDR2: SGHTS, YDEGEE. Losses at the gene ends were 3 bases for V and 4 bases for J; bases not matched to a gene: 4. This CDR3 region has 13 residues. CDR3 in DNA: TGTGCCAGCAGCTGGGGACAGATTTACGAGCAGTACTTC. Amino acids: CASSWGQIYEQYF.

This sequence joins TRBV4-3 and TRBJ1-5; 8 bases align to TRBD1. The CDR3 runs to 17 residues. Germline CDR1 LGHNA, CDR2 YSLEER. V shed 0 bases, J shed 4 bases, and the junction held 8 bases outside the gene matches. CDR3 sequence (DNA): TGCGCCAGCAGCCAAGAGTTATCACAGGGGGTAAATCAGCCCCAGCATTTT. Translated: CASSQELSQGVNQPQHF.

The J gene is TRBJ1-2, the V gene TRBV2, with a possible D match to TRBD1 (5 bases). Germline V gives CDR1 SNHLY, CDR2 FYNNEI. The CDR3 is made up of 13 amino acids. The ends were cut back, 6 bases at V and 8 bases at J, with 16 bases in the middle. CDR3 loop: CASSTDGGEGYTF. CDR3 nucleotides: TGTGCCAGCAGCACCGATGGGGGGGAAGGCTACACCTTC.

The chain is built from TRBV6-6 and TRBJ1-6; D call uncertain. Trimming took off 7 bases at V and 7 bases at J, with 11 bases between the two ends. Germline CDR1 MNHNY, CDR2 SVGAGI (reference sequence). This CDR3 is 13 amino acids long. CDR3 DNA sequence: TGTGCCAGCAAATGGCTCCCGAATTCACCCCTCCACTTT. The encoded protein is CASKWLPNSPLHF.

The rearrangement joins TRBV29-1 to TRBJ2-3, with 9 nucleotides matching TRBD2. Germline CDR1 reads SQVTM; CDR2 reads ANQGSEA. V was clipped by 0 bases and J by 3 bases; unmatched bases: 7. The CDR3 covers 16 residues. CDR3 residues: CSVEEGLAGRTDTQYF. CDR3 coding DNA: TGCAGCGTTGAAGAAGGGCTAGCGGGGAGGACAGATACGCAGTATTTT.

This clone was seen just once. The V and J genes are TRBV5-1 and TRBJ2-1, with TRBD2 identical over 10 bases. This CDR3 spans 16 amino acids. Germline loops: CDR1 SGHRS, CDR2 YFSETQ. J lost 6 bases, V lost 6 bases, and 12 bases had no gene match. The CDR3 DNA reads TGCGCCAGCAACGGACTAGCGGCTAATAGGGGCAATGAGCAGTTCTTC. Translating gives CASNGLAANRGNEQFF.

The V gene is TRBV7-9, the J gene TRBJ2-2; the D is unclear. Germline V lookup: CDR1 SEHNR, CDR2 FQNEAQ (reference sequence). The V end lost 5 bases, the J end lost 5 bases, and 9 bases lay between the germline ends. This CDR3 is 13 amino acids long. The chain's CDR3 is CASSTQITGELFF. CDR3 sequence (DNA): TGTGCCAGCAGCACCCAGATAACCGGGGAGCTGTTTTTT.

The V gene is TRBV30, the J gene TRBJ2-7; 9 bases fit TRBD1. The CDR3 sequence is 14 residues long. Germline V CDR1 and CDR2: GTSNPN, SVGIG (reference sequence). J lost 1 base, V lost 3 bases, and 4 bases had no gene match. The CDR3 loop reads CAWRWGQGSYEQYF. CDR3 DNA: TGTGCCTGGAGGTGGGGACAGGGTTCCTACGAGCAGTACTTC.